This TCR beta chain emerged from a study of memory CD4+ T cells and cytomegalovirus serostatus (dated by TCRdb to between 2017 and 2020). For the wider study: The cohort comprised 35 or so healthy Belgian adults, 9 CMV seropositive and 24 CMV seronegative. To replicate a published TCR-based CMV serostatus classifier, the study sequenced CD4+ memory TCRbeta repertoires from a Belgian cohort whose cytomegalovirus serostatus was known.

The paper as a whole reports these results and caveats: Only CD4+CD45RO+ memory cells were sequenced, in contrast to the original study, in which naive and memory CD4+ and CD8+ populations were covered. Results were interpreted as suggesting that the CMV-associated TCR signature is largely present in the CD4+ memory repertoire. Among the 150 to 200 previously reported CMV-associated TCRbeta sequences, 60 to 70 showed up in the CD4+ memory repertoires, with each one found in between one and five individuals. A median bootstrapped AUC of approximately 0.95 with a 95% CI of 0.76-1.00 was achieved on the Belgian cohort by the original-framework classifier. CMV serostatus prediction reached a median bootstrapped AUC of 0.95 with the original framework and 0.91 with a US-trained random forest.

Genomic DNA was extracted from sorted cells with the Quick-DNA Microprep Kit. Amplification of TCRbeta DNA was done with the immunoSEQ hsTCRbeta kit, following the protocol from the manufacturer. An Illumina MiSeq instrument was used to sequence the TCRbeta libraries. The study's processing was this. Following removal of out-of-frame sequences, 2 million to 2.5 million distinct TCRbeta sequences were retained, with an average of roughly 62,000 per individual. Two values were used to score each individual: the count of 164 previously reported CMV-associated TCRbeta sequences and the total count of productive distinct TCRbeta sequences. A beta-binomial model was reimplemented in Python, and scikit-learn random forests with default parameters were trained on data from the US cohort. On the Belgian cohort, classifier performance was reported as the median AUC, along with percentile confidence intervals, across 10,000 bootstrap iterations. TCRdb re-hosts the immuneACCESS table, in-frame sequences only. Its copies lack some clones; in the studies checked, an unresolved V gene accounts for under half of them, and the cause for the rest is not known. That table is the source of V, J and clone size, and D and trimming were worked out from the DNA. For this sample the table gives over 60,000 clones, of which approximately 85% were detected only once. In total, the top ten clones hold around 0.9% of the sample.

Remarks on this clone: Its binding antigen is unknown. Base qualities are not at hand, and no much larger clone is one base apart.

From its cysteine to its phenylalanine, the CDR3 spans 14 amino acids. Only CDR3 DNA remains: 42 bases, in frame from the first base. According to the germline V gene, CDR1 reads SQVTM and CDR2 reads ANQGSEA. Trimming leaves V shorter by 7 bases and J shorter by 9 bases, with the junction holding 7 bases beyond the gene matches. A FACSAria II was used to sort memory CD4+ T cells, defined as single viable CD3+CD4+CD8-CD45RO+ cells. To determine CMV serostatus, a Roche Elecsys assay was used that detects serum IgG against CMV pp150, pp28, p38 and p52. Once the samples were thawed, total CD4+ T cells were enriched through positive selection using CD4 magnetic microbeads. The samples came from a different study that was designed specifically to examine the CD4+ T cell memory repertoire. Peripheral blood mononuclear cells were isolated and cryopreserved following standard operating procedures; serum was stored at -80 °C. CD3-PerCP (BW264/56), CD4-APC (RPA-T4), CD45RO-PE (UCHT1) and CD8-Pacific Orange (3B5) antibodies were used for staining, and non-viable cells were excluded with Sytox blue.

The sequence came from an adult in good health and CMV-seronegative. The sequenced sample was memory CD4+ T cells from blood. In this chain, TRBV29-1 is recombined with TRBJ2-1; 15 junctional bases match TRBD2. CDR3 loop: CSARTSGGAFEQFF. The bases read TGCAGCGCTCGGACTAGCGGGGGGGCCTTTGAGCAGTTCTTC.